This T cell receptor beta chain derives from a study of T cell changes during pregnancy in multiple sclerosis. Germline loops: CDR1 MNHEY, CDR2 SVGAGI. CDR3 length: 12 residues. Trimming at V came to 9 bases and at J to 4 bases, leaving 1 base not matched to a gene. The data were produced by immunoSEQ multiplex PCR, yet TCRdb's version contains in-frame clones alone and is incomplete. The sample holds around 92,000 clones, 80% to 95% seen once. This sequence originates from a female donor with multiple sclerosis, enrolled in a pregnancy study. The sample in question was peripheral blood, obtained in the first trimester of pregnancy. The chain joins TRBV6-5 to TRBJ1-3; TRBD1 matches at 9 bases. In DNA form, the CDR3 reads TGTGCCAGTGGGACAGGGGGAAACACCATATATTTT. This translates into CASGTGGNTIYF.